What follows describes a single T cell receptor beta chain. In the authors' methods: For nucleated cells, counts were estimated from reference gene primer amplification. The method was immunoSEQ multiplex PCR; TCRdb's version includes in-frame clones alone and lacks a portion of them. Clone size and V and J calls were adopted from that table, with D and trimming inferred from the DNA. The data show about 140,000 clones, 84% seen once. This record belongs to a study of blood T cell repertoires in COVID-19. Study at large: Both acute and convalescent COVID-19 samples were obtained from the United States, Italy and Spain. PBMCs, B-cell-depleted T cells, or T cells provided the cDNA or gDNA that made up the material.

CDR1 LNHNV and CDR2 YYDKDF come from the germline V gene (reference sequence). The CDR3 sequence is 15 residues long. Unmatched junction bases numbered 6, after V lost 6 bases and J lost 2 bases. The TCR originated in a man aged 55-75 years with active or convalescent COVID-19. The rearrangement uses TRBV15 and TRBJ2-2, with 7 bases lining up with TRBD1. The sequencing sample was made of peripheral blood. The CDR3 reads CATRVTGDNTGELFF. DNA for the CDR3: TGTGCCACCAGAGTCACAGGGGACAACACCGGGGAGCTGTTTTTT. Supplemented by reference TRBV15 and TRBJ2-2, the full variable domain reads DAMVIQNPRYQVTQFGKPVTLSCSQTLNHNVMYWYQQKSSQAPKLLFHYYDKDFNNEADTPDNFQSRRPNTSFCFLDIRSPGLGDTAMYLCATRVTGDNTGELFFGEGSRLTVL.